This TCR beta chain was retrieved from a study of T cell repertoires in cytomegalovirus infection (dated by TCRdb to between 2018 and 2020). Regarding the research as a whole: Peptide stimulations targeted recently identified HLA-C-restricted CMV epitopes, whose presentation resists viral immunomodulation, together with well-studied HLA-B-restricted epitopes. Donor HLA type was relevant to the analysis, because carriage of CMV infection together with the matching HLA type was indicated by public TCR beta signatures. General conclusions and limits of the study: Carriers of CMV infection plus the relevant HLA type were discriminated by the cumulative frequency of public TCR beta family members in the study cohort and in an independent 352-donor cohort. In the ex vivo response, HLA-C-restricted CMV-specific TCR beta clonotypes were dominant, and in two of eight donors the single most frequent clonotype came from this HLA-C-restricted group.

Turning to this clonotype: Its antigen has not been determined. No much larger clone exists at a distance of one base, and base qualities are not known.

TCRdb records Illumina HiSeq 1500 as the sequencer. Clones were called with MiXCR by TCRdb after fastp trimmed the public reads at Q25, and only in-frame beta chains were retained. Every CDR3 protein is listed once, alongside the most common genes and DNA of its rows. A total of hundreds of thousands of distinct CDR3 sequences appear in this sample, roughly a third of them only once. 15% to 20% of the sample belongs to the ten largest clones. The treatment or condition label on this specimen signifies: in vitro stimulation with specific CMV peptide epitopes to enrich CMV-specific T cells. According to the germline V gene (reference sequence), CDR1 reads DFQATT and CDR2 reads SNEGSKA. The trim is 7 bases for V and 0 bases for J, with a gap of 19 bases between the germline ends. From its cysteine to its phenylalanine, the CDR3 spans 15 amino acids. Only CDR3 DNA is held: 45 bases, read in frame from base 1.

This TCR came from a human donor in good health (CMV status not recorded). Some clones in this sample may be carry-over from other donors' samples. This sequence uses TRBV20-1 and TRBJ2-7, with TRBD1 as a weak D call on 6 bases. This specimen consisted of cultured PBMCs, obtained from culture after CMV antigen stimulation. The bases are TGCAGTGTACCGACCTACCCGACAGGCTCCTACGAGCAGTACTTC. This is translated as CSVPTYPTGSYEQYF.